What follows is one T cell receptor beta chain and its context. Data came from immunoSEQ multiplex PCR; TCRdb stores just in-frame clones and leaves some out. The sample holds around 530,000 clones; roughly 72% are singletons and the top ten take around 12%. This record belongs to a study of shared clonotypes between healthy human individuals. Germline CDR1 reads SGHRS; CDR2 reads YFSETQ. This CDR3 region has 16 residues. V was clipped by 4 bases and J by 3 bases; unmatched bases: 5. The clonotype originates from a woman in her forties in good health. Some clones in this sample may be carry-over from other donors' samples. V gene TRBV5-1 combines with J gene TRBJ2-5, with 14 bases lining up with TRBD2. Source material: PBMCs. The DNA of the CDR3 is TGCGCCAGCAGCCGACTAGCGGGAGGGCCGGAAGAGACCCAGTACTTC. The encoded protein is CASSRLAGGPEETQYF.